The 25 T cell receptor beta chains listed next were all sequenced from one sample in a study of Ad26.COV2.S vaccination and SARS-CoV-2 variants. Profiling relied on immunoSEQ multiplex PCR, and the TCRdb table lists in-frame clones only, not all of them. Of some 520,000 clones in the sample, roughly 87% were seen once. The sample's treatment: roughly 19 received Ad26.COV2.S at low or high dose, single or two shots; 5 received placebo; per-sample allocation not given. Day 63 after the first injection of vaccine or placebo was the sampling time. Specimen: peripheral blood, collected in a trial of Ad26.COV2.S vaccine versus placebo. All receptors come from a person between 18 and 59 years old who received the Ad26.COV2.S COVID-19 vaccine or a placebo.

The rearrangement joins TRBV4-3 to TRBJ1-3, with 10 bases fitting TRBD1. V dropped 0 bases and J dropped 4; count of bases not matched to a gene: 6. The CDR3 has 17 residues. Germline V gene sequence: CDR1 LGHNA, CDR2 YSLEER. This CDR3 is CASSQERTGGIGNTIYF. The CDR3 DNA follows: TGCGCCAGCAGCCAAGAACGGACAGGGGGGATCGGAAACACCATATATTTT.

This chain links TRBV19 with TRBJ2-5; 11 bases line up with TRBD2. The CDR3 consists of 15 residues. Trimming removed 6 bases from V and 4 bases from J; junction bases left unmatched: 7. The germline gives CDR1 LNHDA, CDR2 SQIVND (reference sequence). CDR3 sequence (DNA): TGTGCCAGTAGGGAAGCTAGCGGGAGGCGAGAGACCCAGTACTTC. This translates into CASREASGRRETQYF.

The V call is TRBV11-2, the J call TRBJ2-7, with TRBD2 identical over 7 bases. CDR1 and CDR2 (germline): SGHAT, FQNNGV. J was trimmed by 3 bases and V by 5 bases; bases with no gene match: 10. The CDR3 extends over 15 amino acids. The DNA of the CDR3 is TGTGCCAGCAGCACCGCTCCCGGGAGGATCTACGAGCAGTACTTC. It yields the protein CASSTAPGRIYEQYF.

The count of this clone is one. V is TRBV28 and J is TRBJ1-6, with TRBD1 matching over 8 bases. The germline V gene encodes CDR1 MDHEN and CDR2 SYDVKM. With V trimmed by 6 bases and J by 7 bases, 8 bases remained unmatched. The CDR3 has 15 residues. CDR3 region: CASRSPGTGNSPLHF. Written as DNA, the CDR3 is TGTGCCAGCAGGTCACCCGGGACAGGCAATTCACCCCTCCACTTT. The full variable domain, with the rest looked up from reference TRBV28 and TRBJ1-6, is DVKVTQSSRYLVKRTGEKVFLECVQDMDHENMFWYRQDPGLGLRLIYFSYDVKMKEKGDIPEGYSVSREKKERFSLILESASTNQTSMYLCASRSPGTGNSPLHFGNGTRLTVT.

This clone was detected once. This chain connects TRBV5-1 to TRBJ2-2, with D uncertain. Germline CDR1 SGHRS, CDR2 YFSETQ. Trimming removed 4 bases from V and 1 base from J, with 5 bases in between. The CDR3 totals 13 residues. Here the CDR3 reads CASSRENTGELFF. CDR3 nucleotides: TGCGCCAGCAGCCGAGAGAACACCGGGGAGCTGTTTTTT.

This rearrangement joins TRBV5-4 to TRBJ1-1; 7 nucleotides match TRBD1. The CDR3 consists of 14 residues. Trimming at V came to 2 bases and at J to 2 bases, leaving 3 bases not matched to a gene. CDR1 is SGHNT, CDR2 YYREEE, per germline (reference sequence). Here the CDR3 DNA reads TGTGCCAGCAGCTTCCGGGACAGAAACACTGAAGCTTTCTTT. Translated, it gives CASSFRDRNTEAFF.

The chain uses TRBV7-2 and TRBJ1-5, with D uncertain. Germline values: CDR1 SGHTA, CDR2 FQGNSA. V shed 1 base and J shed 1 base, with 5 bases lying between them. The CDR3 runs to 14 residues. The CDR3: CASSLGFSNQPQHF. The CDR3 nucleotides are TGTGCCAGCAGCTTAGGGTTCAGCAATCAGCCCCAGCATTTT.

The chain is built from TRBV4-3 and TRBJ1-5; D uncertain. Germline V gives CDR1 LGHNA, CDR2 YSLEER. V was clipped by 1 base and J by 2 bases, with 6 bases between them. This CDR3 has 14 residues. CDR3 residues: CASSQVNGNQPQHF. The DNA for the CDR3 is TGCGCCAGCAGCCAAGTGAACGGCAATCAGCCCCAGCATTTT.

V usage is TRBV28 and J usage is TRBJ2-7, with 7 bases matching TRBD2. This CDR3 spans 16 amino acids. Germline values: CDR1 MDHEN, CDR2 SYDVKM. Unmatched junction bases numbered 14, after V lost 7 bases and J lost 2 bases. The CDR3 protein is CASTEGGAGAPYEQYF. The CDR3 region has the DNA TGTGCCAGCACTGAGGGAGGGGCCGGGGCCCCCTACGAGCAGTACTTC. Full variable domain (rest looked up from reference TRBV28 and TRBJ2-7): DVKVTQSSRYLVKRTGEKVFLECVQDMDHENMFWYRQDPGLGLRLIYFSYDVKMKEKGDIPEGYSVSREKKERFSLILESASTNQTSMYLCASTEGGAGAPYEQYFGPGTRLTVT.

The CDR3 DNA is TGTGCCAGCAGCGTAGGGAGCGGGGAGACCCAGTACTTC. It specifies CASSVGSGETQYF. This chain connects TRBV9 to TRBJ2-5; D might be TRBD2 (6 bases). Trimming took off 0 bases at V and 5 bases at J, with 8 bases between the two ends. The germline V gene has CDR1 SGDLS and CDR2 YYNGEE. This CDR3 has 13 amino acids.

The chain carries TRBV29-1 and TRBJ2-7; 12 bases align to TRBD1. CDR3 length equals 14 residues. Germline assignment: CDR1 SQVTM and CDR2 ANQGSEA. J gave up 7 bases and V 4 bases, and 8 bases lay outside the gene matches. The CDR3 sequence is CSVVGTGGSWEQYF. CDR3 nucleotide sequence: TGCAGCGTTGTCGGGACAGGGGGCTCTTGGGAGCAGTACTTC.

CDR3 in amino acids: CASSPTGSLAGVETSSYNEQFF. The CDR3 bases are TGCGCCAGCAGCCCGACAGGATCACTAGCGGGAGTGGAAACCAGCTCCTACAATGAGCAGTTCTTC. The chain combines TRBV10-1 with TRBJ2-1; TRBD2 matches 11 bases. V dropped 6 bases and J dropped 0; count of bases not matched to a gene: 22. CDR3 length: 22 residues. Germline CDR1 is WNHNN and CDR2 is SYGVQD (reference sequence).

The chain recombines TRBV30 with TRBJ1-2; D may be TRBD1 (5 bases). Germline lookup yields CDR1 GTSNPN and CDR2 SVGIG (reference sequence). V was shortened by 2 bases and J by 6 bases, with 13 bases between the two germline ends. The CDR3 has 13 amino acids. The CDR3: CAWSQRGEDGYTF. CDR3 sequence (DNA): TGTGCCTGGAGTCAGCGGGGGGAGGATGGCTACACCTTC.

V and J are TRBV27 and TRBJ2-1, with 9 bases identical to TRBD2. V shed 6 bases and J 9 bases; nucleotides not matched to a gene: 21. Per germline, CDR1 MNHEY and CDR2 SMNVEV (reference sequence). The CDR3 consists of 18 residues. The CDR3 loop is CASSPPPEGLAGLLEQFF. DNA of the CDR3: TGTGCCAGCAGCCCCCCCCCGGAAGGGCTAGCGGGACTACTTGAGCAGTTCTTC.

V and J are TRBV19 and TRBJ2-4, with 9 bases fitting TRBD2. With V trimmed by 9 bases and J by 6 bases, 6 bases remained unmatched. Germline lookup yields CDR1 LNHDA and CDR2 SQIVND (reference sequence). The CDR3 is made up of 13 amino acids. The CDR3: CASRRGGLNIQYF. The DNA of the CDR3 is TGTGCCAGCAGGCGGGGGGGCCTAAACATTCAGTACTTC.

The gene calls are TRBV30 and TRBJ1-6; the D gene is possibly TRBD1 (6 bases). This CDR3 comprises 13 residues. Germline values: CDR1 GTSNPN, CDR2 SVGIG (reference sequence). With 6 bases removed from V and 10 bases from J, the gap between germline ends came to 16 bases. CDR3 loop: CACRVGGRSPLHF. The CDR3 bases are TGTGCCTGCAGGGTGGGGGGGCGGTCACCCCTCCACTTT.

The chain has TRBV11-1 and TRBJ2-7; 7 bases agree with TRBD1. This CDR3 is 14 amino acids long. CDR1 and CDR2 from the germline V gene are SGHAT and FQDESV (reference sequence). Trimming cost V 5 bases and J 4 bases; bases outside gene matches: 8. CDR3 protein: CASSPTGTAYEQYF. In DNA form, the CDR3 reads TGTGCCAGCAGCCCGACAGGGACAGCGTACGAGCAGTACTTC. The variable domain in full, with the rest retrieved from reference TRBV11-1 and TRBJ2-7, is EAEVAQSPRYKITEKSQAVAFWCDPISGHATLYWYRQILGQGPELLVQFQDESVVDDSQLPKDRFSAERLKGVDSTLKIQPAELGDSAMYLCASSPTGTAYEQYFGPGTRLTVT.

With respect to this clone: At the DNA level, this CDR3 is encoded by other sequences in the same sample as well. The V gene is TRBV7-9, the J gene TRBJ1-3; D is undetermined. V lost 5 bases and J lost 4, with 0 bases in between. This CDR3 spans 10 amino acids. Germline CDR1 reads SEHNR; CDR2 reads FQNEAQ (reference sequence). This chain's CDR3 is CASSGNTIYF. DNA of the CDR3: TGTGCCAGCAGCGGAAACACCATATATTTT.

The CDR3 is CASRGLSSYNSPLHF. As DNA, the CDR3 is TGTGCCAGTAGGGGGTTGAGCTCCTATAATTCACCCCTCCACTTT. The genes are TRBV19 and TRBJ1-6; D is unclear. This CDR3 has 15 amino acids. Per the germline V gene, CDR1 is LNHDA and CDR2 is SQIVND (reference sequence). V lost 6 bases to trimming and J lost 0 bases, with 9 bases between them.

V usage is TRBV7-3 and J usage is TRBJ2-3, with D possibly TRBD1 on 5 matching bases. V was cut by 5 bases and J by 5 bases, with 14 bases left in between. Germline V gene data show CDR1 as SGHTA and CDR2 as FQGTGA. The CDR3 length is 14 residues. Written as DNA, the CDR3 is TGTGCCAGCAGCCCCGGACACCCGGGAGATACGCAGTATTTT. Translating gives CASSPGHPGDTQYF.

V usage is TRBV28 and J usage is TRBJ1-3; TRBD1 agrees at 7 bases. There are 15 residues in the CDR3. Germline V gene data show CDR1 as MDHEN and CDR2 as SYDVKM. V trimming: 4 bases; J trimming: 4 bases; junction bases outside the gene matches: 7. The DNA of the CDR3 is TGTGCCAGCAGTTCCTCTTGGACAGGCGGAAACACCATATATTTT. Its protein is CASSSSWTGGNTIYF.

This clone has just one count. The chain joins TRBV3-1 (or the pseudogene TRBV3-2) to TRBJ2-5; 8 bases map to TRBD2. Trimming at V came to 0 bases and at J to 5 bases, leaving 14 bases not matched to a gene. The CDR3 length is 18 residues. Germline V gene data show CDR1 as LGHDT and CDR2 as YNNKEL (reference sequence). DNA for the CDR3: TGTGCCAGCAGCCAAGATCCCGCTAGCGGGCCAGGTAGGGAGACCCAGTACTTC. Translating gives CASSQDPASGPGRETQYF.

V gene TRBV25-1 combines with J gene TRBJ1-2, with D maybe TRBD1 (5 bases). Trimming left V 3 bases short and J 5 bases short, with 7 bases between. Germline assignment: CDR1 MGHDK and CDR2 SYGVNS. The CDR3 runs 12 residues. As DNA, the CDR3 is TGTGCCAGCAGTGACAAGGGGTATGGCTACACCTTC. Its protein product is CASSDKGYGYTF.

The V call is TRBV7-6, the J call TRBJ2-2, with 8 bases that match TRBD1. With 5 bases clipped from V and 3 bases from J, the junction kept 5 bases outside the gene matches. The germline V gene has CDR1 SGHVS and CDR2 FNYEAQ. CDR3 length: 15 residues. The CDR3 DNA sequence: TGTGCCAGCAGCCATAACAGGGGGTACACCGGGGAGCTGTTTTTT. It is translated as CASSHNRGYTGELFF.

V gene TRBV2 combines with J gene TRBJ2-1; possible D gene TRBD2, 5 bases. V was shortened by 4 bases and J by 8 bases, with 15 bases between the two germline ends. The germline gives CDR1 SNHLY, CDR2 FYNNEI. This CDR3 has 14 residues. In DNA form, the CDR3 reads TGTGCCAGCAGTGGTAGGGCCACTAGGGATGAGCAGTTCTTC. This gives the protein CASSGRATRDEQFF.